This T cell receptor beta chain was retrieved from a study of blood T cell repertoires in COVID-19. The wider study: COVID-19 samples, acute and convalescent, were from the United States, Italy and Spain.

Germline CDR1 reads SGHRS; CDR2 reads YFSETQ. J lost 4 bases, V lost 3 bases, and 8 bases had no gene match. The CDR3 is 17 residues long. Produced via immunoSEQ multiplex PCR; TCRdb's table is partial and in-frame only. The sample includes about 230,000 clones, approximately 80% of them seen just once. Source material: peripheral blood. The receptor was derived from a woman aged 45 to 65 with acute or convalescent COVID-19. The genes are TRBV5-1 and TRBJ2-5; TRBD2 agrees at 14 bases. CDR3 bases: TGCGCCAGCAGCTGGCTGGCGACTAGCGGGAGGGCAGAGACCCAGTACTTC. It encodes CASSWLATSGRAETQYF.